This note documents a single T cell receptor (beta chain) sequence. These data are taken from a study of Ad26.COV2.S vaccination and SARS-CoV-2 variants. CDR1 and CDR2 from the germline V gene are SEHNR and FQNEAQ (reference sequence). Trimming removed 5 bases at V and 3 bases at J, with 14 bases between. This CDR3 has 14 residues. Method: immunoSEQ multiplex PCR; TCRdb's copy keeps in-frame clones and lacks some. The sample holds around 340,000 clones, 75% to 90% seen once. Noted treatment: 15 to 20 received Ad26.COV2.S at low or high dose, single or two shots; roughly five received placebo; per-sample allocation not given. The samples were gathered on day 63 after the first injection of vaccine or placebo.

This receptor was taken from a person aged 18-65 years who received the Ad26.COV2.S COVID-19 vaccine or a placebo. Sample: peripheral blood, taken in a trial of Ad26.COV2.S vaccine versus placebo. This chain connects TRBV7-9 to TRBJ2-7; no reliable D call. The CDR3 DNA is TGTGCCAGCAGCCAGACTGGAGCGATCTACGAGCAGTACTTC. Its protein is CASSQTGAIYEQYF. The variable domain in full, with the rest retrieved from reference TRBV7-9 and TRBJ2-7, is DTGVSQNPRHKITKRGQNVTFRCDPISEHNRLYWYRQTLGQGPEFLTYFQNEAQLEKSRLLSDRFSAERPKGSFSTLEIQRTEQGDSAMYLCASSQTGAIYEQYFGPGTRLTVT.